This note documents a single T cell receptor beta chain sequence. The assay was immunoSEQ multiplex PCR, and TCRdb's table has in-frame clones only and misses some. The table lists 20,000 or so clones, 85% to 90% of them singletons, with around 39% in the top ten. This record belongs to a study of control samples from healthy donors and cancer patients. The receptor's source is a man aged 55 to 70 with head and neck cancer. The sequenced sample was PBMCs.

The CDR3 loop is CASSLQGRAYNEQFF. For the CDR3, the DNA is TGCGCCAGCAGCTTGCAGGGAAGAGCCTACAATGAGCAGTTCTTC. The V and J genes are TRBV5-1 and TRBJ2-1; D is perhaps TRBD1 (5 bases). Trimming removed 1 base from V and 2 bases from J, with 10 bases in between. The CDR3 sequence is 15 residues long. Germline-derived CDR1 and CDR2 are SGHRS and YFSETQ. The full variable domain, its missing parts supplied by reference TRBV5-1 and TRBJ2-1, is KAGVTQTPRYLIKTRGQQVTLSCSPISGHRSVSWYQQTPGQGLQFLFEYFSETQRNKGNFPGRFSGRQFSNSRSEMNVSTLELGDSALYLCASSLQGRAYNEQFFGPGTRLTVL.